This T cell receptor beta chain was documented in a study of T cells after yellow fever vaccination. Across the whole study: Low-cell-number fractions underwent preparation using SMART-Seq v4 Ultra Low Input. General study results and limits: Reappearance after the booster was observed for most primary-vaccination clones (roughly 97% CD4, roughly 90% CD8).

TCRdb re-derived calls from the 5' RACE reads in MiXCR, one entry per CDR3 protein. The sample lists 150,000 to 200,000 distinct CDR3 sequences, 9.3% occurring once. Only a few counts were recorded for this clonotype. Its antigen is undetermined. With 8 bases removed from V and 6 bases from J, the gap between germline ends came to 20 bases. This CDR3 contains 14 residues. Per germline, CDR1 MGHRA and CDR2 YSYEKL. This chain links TRBV4-1 with TRBJ2-7; D is possibly TRBD1 or TRBD2 (5 bases each). Sequences were derived from CD8+ T cells sorted from PBMCs, sampled 45 days after the yellow fever booster vaccination. This TCR came from a man aged 18 to 35 who received the YFV17D yellow fever vaccine. The CDR3, as DNA: TGCGCCAGCGGGGGTCTGGATAACCCTTCCGAGCAGTACTTC. This sequence encodes CASGGLDNPSEQYF.